Presented here are 2 T cell receptor beta chains from one specimen sequenced in a study of blood T cells in healthy people across ages (dated by TCRdb to the mid-2010s). Library creation used 5' RACE. Instrument used: Illumina HiSeq 2500. A second roughly 7 to 11 cycle PCR used a sample-barcoded 5' primer and a J-beta primer mix. TCRdb handled the public reads itself, with Q25 trimming in fastp and clone calling in MiXCR, and kept productive beta chains. Records with the same CDR3 protein are collapsed into one entry carrying the most frequent genes and DNA. The table for this sample lists approximately 1.5 million distinct CDR3 sequences; around 36% of them were counted only once. The ten largest make up approximately 10% of the sample. The sequenced material came from blood. The receptor source for this set is a woman aged 25-40 years in good health.

About this clonotype itself: Its ends do not fully match the called genes, so a read error is possible. The rearrangement links TRBV27 to TRBJ2-1; D might be TRBD1 (5 bases). The J call could be wrong; TRBJ2-7 is a better fit for the DNA end. The germline gives CDR1 MNHEY, CDR2 SMNVEV (reference sequence). CDR3 length equals 13 residues. The CDR3 region is CASRLSGRAEQYF. CDR3 nucleotide sequence: TGTGCCAGCAGGTTATCGGGCAGGGCCGAGCAGTACTTC.

The V call is TRBV27, the J call TRBJ2-5, with 10 bases identical to TRBD2. The J call may not be correct, given that the DNA end is closer to TRBJ2-7. The germline V gene encodes CDR1 MNHEY and CDR2 SMNVEV (reference sequence). The CDR3 extends over 16 amino acids. CDR3 sequence: CASSRTSGRERTEQYF. CDR3 nucleotides: TGTGCCAGCAGCCGGACTAGCGGCCGAGAAAGGACCGAGCAGTACTTC.